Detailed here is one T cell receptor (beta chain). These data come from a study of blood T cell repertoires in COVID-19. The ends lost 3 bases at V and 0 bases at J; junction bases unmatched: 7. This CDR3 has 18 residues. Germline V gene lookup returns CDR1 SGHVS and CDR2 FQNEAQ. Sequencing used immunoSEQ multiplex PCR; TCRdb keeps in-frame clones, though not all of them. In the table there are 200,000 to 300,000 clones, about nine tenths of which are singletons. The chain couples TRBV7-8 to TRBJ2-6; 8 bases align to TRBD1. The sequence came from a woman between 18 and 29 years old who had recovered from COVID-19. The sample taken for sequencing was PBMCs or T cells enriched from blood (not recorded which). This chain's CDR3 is CASSFRDRRISGANVLTF. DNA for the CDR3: TGTGCCAGCAGCTTCCGGGACAGGCGAATCTCTGGGGCCAACGTCCTGACTTTC.